This T cell receptor (beta chain) stems from a study of TIL therapy for anti-PD-1-resistant metastatic lung cancer. Trimming stripped 5 bases from V and 7 bases from J, with 14 bases between. The CDR3 runs to 14 residues. Germline V gene sequence: CDR1 SGHAT, CDR2 FQNNGV. The libraries were made with immunoSEQ v3. Sequenced by immunoSEQ multiplex PCR; TCRdb stores in-frame clones only, minus some. The sample has tens of thousands of clones, roughly 66% seen once. Time point defined: pre-treatment sample, taken before nivolumab and TIL therapy. This TCR was sampled from a person aged 25 to 85 with non-small cell lung cancer. The specimen was blood, collected at baseline. The V call is TRBV11-2, the J call TRBJ1-4; D call uncertain. CDR3 bases: TGTGCCAGCAGCACAAGCGTCCGGGCTGAAAAACTGTTTTTT. It is translated as CASSTSVRAEKLFF.